The T cell receptor (beta chain) under discussion was sequenced for a study of tumor and adjacent non-tumor tissue in lung cancer. No cell sorting was done before RNA was extracted from the tissue. The CDR3 is 14 residues long. The germline gives CDR1 SGHNT, CDR2 YENEEA. Turning to this clonotype: The junction departs from germline at one end; a sequencing error may be responsible.

The library came from three nested PCR rounds adapted from ARM-PCR protocols. MiXCR, run by TCRdb on the multiplex PCR reads, gives a single entry per CDR3 protein. This sample has over 110,000 distinct CDR3 sequences, with around 65% found just once. The source material was lung tumor tissue. The chain employs TRBV11-3 and TRBJ2-5; perhaps TRBD2 as D (7 bases). The source of this sequence is a man aged 60-69 years with small cell lung cancer. The CDR3 bases are TGTGCCAGCAGCGCCACGGGGGGCGCAGAGACCAAGTACTTC. Translation gives CASSATGGAETKYF.